The 23 T cell receptor beta chains in this list originate from one sample, sequenced in a study of blood T cell repertoires in COVID-19 (dated by TCRdb to the early 2020s). Library creation used the immunoSEQ multiplex PCR assay. TCRdb mirrors the immuneACCESS table, restricted to in-frame sequences. Some clones are absent from its copies; in checked studies, under half trace to an unresolved V gene, and the reason for the others is unknown. The sample yields fewer than 350,000 clones; 80% to 90% were counted once. The top ten hold under 2.5% of the sample. The material sequenced was PBMCs or T cells enriched from blood (not recorded which). The receptors derive from a man younger than 45 who had recovered from COVID-19.

V and J are TRBV18 and TRBJ1-3, with a possible D match to TRBD1 (5 bases). Trimming removed 3 bases at V and 0 bases at J, with 18 bases between. Looked up from germline, CDR1 is KGHSH and CDR2 is LQKENI. This CDR3 has 18 amino acids. CDR3 nucleotide sequence: TGTGCCAGCTCACCGTTTCTCCTCACAGGTCACTCTGGAAACACCATATATTTT. It specifies CASSPFLLTGHSGNTIYF.

The chain recombines TRBV19 with TRBJ1-5, with 8 bases aligning to TRBD1. Germline V lookup: CDR1 LNHDA, CDR2 SQIVND (reference sequence). CDR3 length: 15 amino acids. V dropped 7 bases and J dropped 4; count of bases not matched to a gene: 9. Written as DNA, the CDR3 is TGTGCCAGTATCGTAGCAGGGGGCGTGAATCAGCCCCAGCATTTT. It specifies CASIVAGGVNQPQHF. Based on the CDR3 plus reference TRBV19 and TRBJ1-5, the full variable domain is DGGITQSPKYLFRKEGQNVTLSCEQNLNHDAMYWYRQDPGQGLRLIYYSQIVNDFQKGDIAEGYSVSREKKESFPLTVTSAQKNPTAFYLCASIVAGGVNQPQHFGDGTRLSIL.

The sample holds one count of this clone. Other DNA sequences in the sample encode the same CDR3. The chain couples TRBV6-4 to TRBJ1-1, with a possible D match to TRBD1 (6 bases). The CDR3 totals 14 residues. Germline-derived CDR1 and CDR2 are MRHNA and SNTAGT. Trimming took off 5 bases at V and 3 bases at J, with 13 bases between the two ends. CDR3 DNA sequence: TGTGCCAGCAGTCGTAGGGGGTCGGACACTGAAGCTTTCTTT. This sequence encodes CASSRRGSDTEAFF.

V is TRBV2 and J is TRBJ2-3; 7 bases line up with TRBD1. This CDR3 has 15 residues. The germline V gene has CDR1 SNHLY and CDR2 FYNNEI. The J segment lost 0 bases and the V segment lost 7 bases, leaving 7 bases of the junction unmatched. The CDR3 region has the DNA TGTGCCAGCATTCGGGACAGACCTAGCACAGATACGCAGTATTTT. Protein: CASIRDRPSTDTQYF.

The chain uses TRBV9 and TRBJ1-1; TRBD1 agrees at 12 bases. Germline values: CDR1 SGDLS, CDR2 YYNGEE. This CDR3 has 17 amino acids. The V segment lost 3 bases and the J segment 4 bases; nucleotides outside the gene matches: 10. In nucleotides, the CDR3 is TGTGCCAGCAGCGCCTCCGGGACAGGGGGCTGGGGCACTGAAGCTTTCTTT. It encodes CASSASGTGGWGTEAFF. Filled out from reference TRBV9 and TRBJ1-1, the complete variable domain reads DSGVTQTPKHLITATGQRVTLRCSPRSGDLSVYWYQQSLDQGLQFLIQYYNGEERAKGNILERFSAQQFPDLHSELNLSSLELGDSALYFCASSASGTGGWGTEAFFGQGTRLTVV.

The chain links TRBV3-1 (or the pseudogene TRBV3-2) to TRBJ2-7; tentatively, D is TRBD2 (6 bases). The CDR3 spans 17 residues. V was pared by 1 base and J by 3 bases, with 19 bases between. Germline V gives CDR1 LGHDT, CDR2 YNNKEL (reference sequence). The CDR3 nucleotides read TGTGCCAGCAGCCAAGTGACGCGGGAAGACGGCTACTACGAGCAGTACTTC. Its translation: CASSQVTREDGYYEQYF.

The chain carries TRBV2 and TRBJ1-1; D call uncertain. V shed 8 bases and J shed 4 bases, with 17 bases lying between them. The CDR3 sequence is 14 residues long. Looked up from germline, CDR1 is SNHLY and CDR2 is FYNNEI. In DNA, the CDR3 is TGTGCCAGCTTAGGGAATGAGGGCGGCACTGAAGCTTTCTTT. Residues: CASLGNEGGTEAFF.

The chain combines TRBV2 with TRBJ1-2; 7 bases map to TRBD1. The germline V gene has CDR1 SNHLY and CDR2 FYNNEI. The ends lost 6 bases at V and 1 base at J; junction bases unmatched: 8. The CDR3 spans 15 residues. The CDR3 loop reads CASSLRGQVNYGYTF. CDR3 in DNA: TGTGCCAGCAGCTTACGCGGACAGGTTAACTATGGCTACACCTTC.

There are many counts of this clone. The rearrangement joins TRBV7-6 to TRBJ1-2; D might be TRBD1 (6 bases). The CDR3 sequence is 15 residues long. Germline V CDR1 and CDR2: SGHVS, FNYEAQ. V was pared by 1 base and J by 0 bases, with 9 bases between. CDR3 DNA sequence: TGTGCCAGCAGCTTAGGGCAGGGGTCTAACTATGGCTACACCTTC. This gives the protein CASSLGQGSNYGYTF.

V usage is TRBV15 and J usage is TRBJ2-7; TRBD1 is a possible D gene (5 bases). This CDR3 comprises 15 residues. The germline gives CDR1 LNHNV, CDR2 YYDKDF (reference sequence). The V end lost 0 bases, the J end lost 6 bases, and 15 bases lay between the germline ends. This CDR3 is CATSRDLAGNREQYF. CDR3 nucleotides: TGTGCCACCAGCAGAGATCTGGCAGGGAATCGCGAGCAGTACTTC. The whole variable domain, filled in from reference TRBV15 and TRBJ2-7, reads DAMVIQNPRYQVTQFGKPVTLSCSQTLNHNVMYWYQQKSSQAPKLLFHYYDKDFNNEADTPDNFQSRRPNTSFCFLDIRSPGLGDTAMYLCATSRDLAGNREQYFGPGTRLTVT.

About this clone: This sample also contains other DNA sequences that code for the same CDR3. This chain joins TRBV24-1 and TRBJ1-5; 8 bases map to TRBD1. The germline gives CDR1 KGHDR, CDR2 SFDVKD. The junction had 0 bases not matched to a gene; V was cut back by 4 bases and J by 2 bases. CDR3 length equals 14 residues. The CDR3 region is CATSEGQGNQPQHF. The CDR3 region has the DNA TGTGCCACCAGTGAGGGACAGGGCAATCAGCCCCAGCATTTT.

J is TRBJ2-7 and V is TRBV5-1; 7 bases map to TRBD1. The V segment lost 0 bases and the J segment 4 bases; nucleotides outside the gene matches: 16. Germline V gene lookup returns CDR1 SGHRS and CDR2 YFSETQ. The CDR3 has 18 amino acids. Here the CDR3 DNA reads TGCGCCAGCAGCTTGGCCGGACAGGTATGGGCCCTCGGTTACGAGCAGTACTTC. Its protein is CASSLAGQVWALGYEQYF.

The chain joins TRBV19 to TRBJ2-3; D uncertain. The CDR3 totals 15 residues. V was cut by 4 bases and J by 2 bases, with 13 bases left in between. The V gene's germline CDR1 is LNHDA and CDR2 SQIVND (reference sequence). CDR3 sequence (DNA): TGTGCCAGTAGTACTCCCGCGGAACTCACAGATACGCAGTATTTT. Protein product: CASSTPAELTDTQYF. Full variable domain (outside the CDR3, taken from reference TRBV19 and TRBJ2-3): DGGITQSPKYLFRKEGQNVTLSCEQNLNHDAMYWYRQDPGQGLRLIYYSQIVNDFQKGDIAEGYSVSREKKESFPLTVTSAQKNPTAFYLCASSTPAELTDTQYFGPGTRLTVL.

This chain connects TRBV20-1 to TRBJ1-2; the D is unclear. The germline V and J ends were trimmed by 3 bases and 4 bases, with 9 bases remaining between them. The CDR3 has 12 residues. Germline V lookup: CDR1 DFQATT, CDR2 SNEGSKA (reference sequence). The CDR3 DNA sequence: TGCAGTGCTAGTTCACAGCTCTATGGCTACACCTTC. Translated: CSASSQLYGYTF.

This clone occurred once. The chain uses TRBV6-1 and TRBJ1-5, with D uncertain. The CDR3 runs 17 residues. Germline V gene lookup returns CDR1 MNHNS and CDR2 SASEGT. Trimming cost V 4 bases and J 7 bases, with 23 bases left between them. The CDR3 nucleotides are TGTGCCAGCAGTGCTGTGGGGAGGAGGGCTCGAGCGCAGCCCCAGCATTTT. This codes for CASSAVGRRARAQPQHF.

This rearrangement joins TRBV5-1 to TRBJ1-4; no reliable D call. Trimming cost V 0 bases and J 8 bases, with 11 bases left between them. The CDR3 contains 14 residues. CDR1 is SGHRS and CDR2 is YFSETQ in the germline V gene. The CDR3 DNA reads as TGCGCCAGCAGCTTGGCGGGTGGCGAGGAAAAACTGTTTTTT. It specifies CASSLAGGEEKLFF.

This rearrangement joins TRBV13 to TRBJ2-1, with D maybe TRBD2 (5 bases). The CDR3 extends over 14 amino acids. The germline V gene encodes CDR1 PRHDT and CDR2 FYEKMQ (reference sequence). The germline V and J ends were trimmed by 5 bases and 7 bases, with 15 bases remaining between them. DNA of the CDR3: TGTGCCAGCAGCCAAAGGGTCCGAGGGAATGAGCAGTTCTTC. Translation: CASSQRVRGNEQFF.

The CDR3 sequence: CASSSRTGGDLAEAFF. CDR3 DNA: TGTGCCAGCAGCTCTCGGACAGGGGGCGATCTCGCTGAAGCTTTCTTT. The V call is TRBV7-6, the J call TRBJ1-1, with 11 bases fitting TRBD1. Trimming at V came to 4 bases and at J to 6 bases, leaving 10 bases not matched to a gene. Looked up from germline, CDR1 is SGHVS and CDR2 is FNYEAQ. This CDR3 contains 16 residues.

This chain links TRBV5-1 with TRBJ1-2, with D maybe TRBD1 (6 bases). CDR3 size: 12 residues. V was trimmed by 3 bases and J by 7 bases, leaving 10 bases between them. Germline V gene sequence: CDR1 SGHRS, CDR2 YFSETQ. CDR3 loop: CASSSHRVGYTF. In DNA form, the CDR3 reads TGCGCCAGCAGCTCACACAGGGTTGGCTACACCTTC.

V usage is TRBV11-3 and J usage is TRBJ2-1; D remains ambiguous. Germline loops: CDR1 SGHNT, CDR2 YENEEA. This CDR3 has 16 amino acids. Trimming stripped 3 bases from V and 0 bases from J, with 12 bases between. The CDR3 loop reads CASSLGRLSSYNEQFF. Here the CDR3 DNA reads TGTGCCAGCAGCTTGGGCCGCCTGAGCTCCTACAATGAGCAGTTCTTC.

This clone was detected once. V and J are TRBV4-2 and TRBJ2-1, with TRBD1 identical over 9 bases. The CDR3 spans 13 residues. J gave up 7 bases and V 10 bases, and 8 bases lay outside the gene matches. The germline CDR1 and CDR2 sequences are LGHNA and YNFKEQ. The CDR3 sequence is CATSRDRGNEQFF. As DNA, the CDR3 is TGTGCCACCTCGAGAGACAGGGGGAATGAGCAGTTCTTC.

The genes are TRBV6-4 and TRBJ2-1; TRBD2 matches at 12 bases. The CDR3 is 16 amino acids. Unmatched junction bases numbered 8, after V lost 6 bases and J lost 5 bases. Per the germline V gene, CDR1 is MRHNA and CDR2 is SNTAGT. CDR3 sequence (DNA): TGTGCCAGCAGCCTTTTTCGGACTAGCGGGGACAATGAGCAGTTCTTC. Residues: CASSLFRTSGDNEQFF.

The chain links TRBV19 to TRBJ1-1; D not certain. The CDR3 covers 18 residues. Germline CDR1 and CDR2: LNHDA and SQIVND (reference sequence). Trimming cost V 1 base and J 0 bases, with 18 bases left between them. The CDR3 is CASSIGGHSKVMNTEAFF. CDR3 nucleotide sequence: TGTGCCAGTAGTATAGGAGGGCACTCGAAGGTCATGAACACTGAAGCTTTCTTT.